A selection of T cell receptor beta chains follows, all from one sample in a study of somatic mutations in cytotoxic T cells in rheumatoid arthritis. TCRdb keeps only in-frame clones here, not all; method: immunoSEQ multiplex PCR. Of under 25,000 clones listed, 75% to 90% are singletons. The sequencing input was CD8+ T cells sorted from blood. The source is a woman aged 40 to 50 with rheumatoid arthritis. Each CDR3 is given with its conserved first and last residue. A D gene is named only where the DNA matches it firmly. Clone size is given for some rows only: seen once, a few or many times, or a class if the clone is expanded.

>.|TRBV7-9|TRBD1|TRBJ2-5
CASSLPTGTAQETQYF
TGTGCCAGCAGCTTACCAACCGGGACAGCCCAAGAGACCCAGTACTTC
>.|TRBV27|.|TRBJ2-1
CASSSQGHHNEQFF
TGTGCCAGCAGTTCTCAGGGGCACCACAATGAGCAGTTCTTC
>.|TRBV9|.|TRBJ2-2
CASSVERGGADGGELFF
TGTGCCAGCAGCGTAGAAAGGGGGGGGGCTGATGGCGGGGAGCTGTTTTTT
>.|TRBV5-4|.|TRBJ1-1
CASSPATTKNTEAFF
TGTGCCAGCAGCCCGGCGACAACGAAGAACACTGAAGCTTTCTTT
>.|TRBV28|.|TRBJ1-5
CASSLLRDNQPQHF
TGTGCCAGCAGTTTATTGAGGGACAATCAGCCCCAGCATTTT
>.|TRBV6-5|.|TRBJ2-5
CASSTLDRQETQYF
TGTGCCAGCAGTACCTTGGACAGACAAGAGACCCAGTACTTC
>few|TRBV29-1|.|TRBJ1-1
CSVEDRQGQAFF
TGCAGCGTTGAAGATCGGCAGGGGCAAGCTTTCTTT
>.|TRBV7-3|.|TRBJ2-3
CASSSGGFLTDTQYF
TGTGCCAGCAGCTCTGGCGGTTTCCTCACAGATACGCAGTATTTT
>.|TRBV9|TRBD1|TRBJ2-2
CASSVPTGGRSTGELFF
TGTGCCAGCAGCGTACCTACAGGGGGCCGGAGCACCGGGGAGCTGTTTTTT
>.|TRBV6-4|.|TRBJ1-2
CASSDTGQGLGGYTF
TGTGCCAGCAGTGATACCGGCCAGGGTCTTGGAGGCTACACCTTC
>.|TRBV5-1|.|TRBJ2-7
CASAGASSSYEQYF
TGCGCCAGCGCGGGGGCAAGTAGCTCCTACGAGCAGTACTTC
>.|TRBV27|TRBD1|TRBJ2-1
CASSLGQVGEQFF
TGTGCCAGCAGTTTAGGACAGGTGGGGGAGCAGTTCTTC
>.|TRBV6-1|.|TRBJ2-7
CASSGLAVSYEQYF
TGTGCCAGCAGTGGATTAGCGGTTTCCTACGAGCAGTACTTC
>few|TRBV30|TRBD1|TRBJ1-1
CAWRNRGDTEAFF
TGTGCCTGGAGGAACAGGGGAGACACTGAAGCTTTCTTT